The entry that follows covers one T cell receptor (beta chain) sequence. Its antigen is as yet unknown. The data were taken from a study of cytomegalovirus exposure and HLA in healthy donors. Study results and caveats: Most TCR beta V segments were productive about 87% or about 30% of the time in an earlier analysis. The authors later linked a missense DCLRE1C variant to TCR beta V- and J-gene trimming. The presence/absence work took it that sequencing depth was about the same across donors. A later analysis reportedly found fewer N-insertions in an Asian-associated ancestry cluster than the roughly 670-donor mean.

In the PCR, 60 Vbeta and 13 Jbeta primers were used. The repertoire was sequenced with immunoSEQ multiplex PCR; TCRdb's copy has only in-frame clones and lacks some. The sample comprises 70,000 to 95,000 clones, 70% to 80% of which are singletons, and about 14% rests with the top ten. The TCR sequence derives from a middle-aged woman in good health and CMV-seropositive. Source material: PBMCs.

CDR3: CASSRLDRDYEQYF. The CDR3 nucleotides read TGTGCCAGCAGTCGCCTTGACAGGGATTACGAGCAGTACTTC. This sequence joins TRBV6-5 and TRBJ2-7, with 7 bases matching TRBD1. The CDR3 covers 14 residues. Germline-derived CDR1 and CDR2 are MNHEY and SVGAGI. Trimming at V came to 5 bases and at J to 4 bases, leaving 8 bases not matched to a gene.